The 25 T cell receptor beta chains reported below all come from one sample, sequenced in a study of blood T cell repertoires in COVID-19. Produced via immunoSEQ multiplex PCR; TCRdb's table is partial and in-frame only. The sample holds about 250,000 clones; just over 85% are singletons and the top ten take about 1.7%. Specimen: PBMCs or T cells enriched from blood (not recorded which). The receptors here all came from a man aged 40-49 years who had recovered from COVID-19.

DNA of the CDR3: TGTGCCAGCAGTAGCCGGGACAGGGACCCACACAATGAGCAGTTCTTC. Protein product: CASSSRDRDPHNEQFF. This rearrangement joins TRBV28 to TRBJ2-1; the match to TRBD1 covers 9 bases. The germline CDR1 and CDR2 sequences are MDHEN and SYDVKM. This CDR3 contains 16 residues. Trimming took 5 bases from V and 5 from J; bases not matched to a gene: 10.

The chain employs TRBV4-3 and TRBJ2-2; D perhaps matches TRBD2 (6 bases). With 1 base removed from V and 6 bases from J, the gap between germline ends came to 9 bases. Germline V CDR1 and CDR2: LGHNA, YSLEER. This CDR3 has 14 residues. In nucleotides, the CDR3 is TGCGCCAGCAGCCAAGTACTAGCCTCCGGGGAGCTGTTTTTT. Amino acid sequence: CASSQVLASGELFF.

The chain's CDR3 is CASSQTASRPQHF. Here the CDR3 DNA reads TGTGCCAGCAGCCAGACAGCGTCGCGACCCCAGCATTTT. The chain employs TRBV4-2 and TRBJ1-5; tentative D call: TRBD1 (5 bases). The germline V and J ends were trimmed by 3 bases and 10 bases, with 13 bases remaining between them. This CDR3 contains 13 residues. Germline loops: CDR1 LGHNA, CDR2 YNFKEQ.

V is TRBV11-2 and J is TRBJ1-4; 8 bases map to TRBD1. Germline V gives CDR1 SGHAT, CDR2 FQNNGV. V shed 5 bases and J 7 bases; nucleotides not matched to a gene: 6. The CDR3 runs 14 residues. The CDR3 is CASSPTGGGEKLFF. For the CDR3, the DNA is TGTGCCAGCAGCCCAACAGGGGGTGGTGAAAAACTGTTTTTT.

CDR3 bases: TGTGCCAGCAGCCCACTAGGACAGGTTAACTATGGCTACACCTTC. It codes for CASSPLGQVNYGYTF. The chain recombines TRBV2 with TRBJ1-2; 7 positions match TRBD1. This CDR3 is built from 15 residues. The trim removed 6 bases at V and 1 base at J, leaving 8 bases unmatched. Germline CDR1 SNHLY, CDR2 FYNNEI.

The rearrangement links TRBV5-4 to TRBJ2-1, with D tentatively TRBD2 (5 bases). V was pared by 2 bases and J by 8 bases, with 11 bases between. Germline V lookup: CDR1 SGHNT, CDR2 YYREEE (reference sequence). The CDR3 is 13 amino acids. CDR3 sequence: CASSFPGFDEQFF. In DNA form, the CDR3 reads TGTGCCAGCAGCTTTCCGGGGTTCGATGAGCAGTTCTTC.

The chain combines TRBV9 with TRBJ2-5, with D unclear. Germline-derived CDR1 and CDR2 are SGDLS and YYNGEE. V gave up 4 bases and J gave up 0 bases, with 10 bases separating them. CDR3 size: 14 residues. CDR3 coding DNA: TGTGCCAGCAGCCCCCGCGACAACCAAGAGACCCAGTACTTC. Amino acid sequence: CASSPRDNQETQYF.

This chain connects TRBV7-9 to TRBJ2-3, with a weak D call TRBD1 (6 bases). The CDR3 runs 15 residues. V lost 2 bases, J lost 2 bases, and 11 bases lay in between. From germline, CDR1 is SEHNR and CDR2 FQNEAQ (reference sequence). The CDR3 DNA reads as TGTGCCAGCAGCTTACAGGGGCGTTTCACAGATACGCAGTATTTT. The encoded protein is CASSLQGRFTDTQYF.

This sequence joins TRBV6-4 and TRBJ1-2; TRBD1 agrees at 8 bases. V lost 5 bases to trimming and J lost 4 bases; unmatched junction nucleotides: 6. Germline V gene sequence: CDR1 MRHNA, CDR2 SNTAGT. The length of the CDR3 is 14 residues. This chain's CDR3 is CASSPRDRSYGYTF. The CDR3 DNA reads TGTGCCAGCAGTCCACGGGACAGGAGCTATGGCTACACCTTC.

The J gene is TRBJ2-1, the V gene TRBV3-1 (or the pseudogene TRBV3-2); 9 bases match TRBD2. The V and J ends lost 4 bases and 8 bases, in that order; junction bases with no gene match: 12. This CDR3 region has 16 residues. In germline, CDR1 is LGHDT, CDR2 YNNKEL (reference sequence). The CDR3 sequence: CASSRQRGAYGDEQFF. CDR3 nucleotide sequence: TGTGCCAGCAGCCGGCAGCGGGGGGCTTATGGGGATGAGCAGTTCTTC.

The CDR3 nucleotides are TGTGCCAGCAGCTTTACGGGGTCTAATGAAAAACTGTTTTTT. Residues: CASSFTGSNEKLFF. The rearrangement uses TRBV7-9 and TRBJ1-4, with D unclear. The V and J ends lost 3 bases and 3 bases respectively, with 8 bases between them. Germline lookup yields CDR1 SEHNR and CDR2 FQNEAQ (reference sequence). This CDR3 is 14 amino acids long.

This clone was seen just once. The chain is built from TRBV30 and TRBJ1-2, with TRBD1 matching 11 bases. Looked up from germline, CDR1 is GTSNPN and CDR2 is SVGIG (reference sequence). This CDR3 spans 14 amino acids. J was trimmed by 7 bases and V by 3 bases; bases with no gene match: 7. DNA of the CDR3: TGTGCCTGGAGGGTGGACAGGGGGCTAGGTGGCTACACCTTC. This encodes CAWRVDRGLGGYTF.

Concerning this clone: This sample includes further DNA sequences coding for the same CDR3. The chain has TRBV28 and TRBJ2-1; TRBD2 matches 8 bases. This CDR3 spans 14 amino acids. CDR1 is MDHEN, CDR2 SYDVKM, per germline. V lost 2 bases to trimming and J lost 8 bases; unmatched junction nucleotides: 5. The CDR3 DNA reads as TGTGCCAGCAGTTTAGGGCTAGCGGGCGATGAGCAGTTCTTC. It is translated as CASSLGLAGDEQFF. The full variable domain, in which reference TRBV28 and TRBJ2-1 provide the parts outside the CDR3, is DVKVTQSSRYLVKRTGEKVFLECVQDMDHENMFWYRQDPGLGLRLIYFSYDVKMKEKGDIPEGYSVSREKKERFSLILESASTNQTSMYLCASSLGLAGDEQFFGPGTRLTVL.

Of note for this clone: Other DNA sequences from this sample encode an identical CDR3 as well. The rearrangement links TRBV28 to TRBJ1-2; no clear D. Trimming left V 5 bases short and J 2 bases short, with 3 bases between. Germline CDR1 MDHEN, CDR2 SYDVKM. The CDR3 is 11 amino acids. CDR3 protein: CASSLNYGYTF. CDR3 sequence (DNA): TGTGCCAGCAGTCTGAACTATGGCTACACCTTC.

Written as DNA, the CDR3 is TGTGCCAGCAGCTTTCCCAGCGGGAGTATAGGCACCTACAATGAGCAGTTCTTC. Its translation: CASSFPSGSIGTYNEQFF. V gene TRBV13 combines with J gene TRBJ2-1, with TRBD2 identical over 8 bases. This CDR3 spans 18 amino acids. Germline V gene sequence: CDR1 PRHDT, CDR2 FYEKMQ (reference sequence). Trimming at V came to 3 bases and at J to 2 bases, leaving 12 bases not matched to a gene.

This sequence joins TRBV19 and TRBJ1-2; TRBD1 matches at 7 bases. The CDR3 totals 13 residues. V lost 8 bases to trimming and J lost 6 bases; unmatched junction nucleotides: 9. In germline, CDR1 is LNHDA, CDR2 SQIVND (reference sequence). The CDR3 DNA follows: TGTGCCAGTGATGACAGGGATTATCATGGCTACACCTTC. As protein: CASDDRDYHGYTF.

This chain joins TRBV20-1 and TRBJ1-1; 7 bases match TRBD1. CDR3 size: 12 residues. Germline values: CDR1 DFQATT, CDR2 SNEGSKA (reference sequence). Trimming removed 3 bases from V and 10 bases from J; junction bases left unmatched: 8. The CDR3 DNA follows: TGCAGTGCTAGTAGCCAGGGGGTAGGAGCTTTCTTT. Protein product: CSASSQGVGAFF.

The CDR3 protein is CASSQVLAGGYEQYF. The CDR3 DNA is TGCGCCAGCAGCCAAGTCCTAGCAGGAGGCTACGAGCAGTACTTC. This chain connects TRBV4-1 to TRBJ2-7; D may be TRBD2 (5 bases). The germline CDR1 and CDR2 sequences are MGHRA and YSYEKL. V dropped 1 base and J dropped 3 bases, with 13 bases sitting between them. This CDR3 comprises 15 residues.

The chain employs TRBV4-1 and TRBJ2-7, with 9 bases identical to TRBD1. Unmatched junction bases numbered 5, after V lost 3 bases and J lost 2 bases. Germline V gives CDR1 MGHRA, CDR2 YSYEKL. CDR3 length: 15 amino acids. The CDR3 DNA reads as TGCGCCAGCAGCCACGGCGGGACAGGGCCCTACGAGCAGTACTTC. It is translated as CASSHGGTGPYEQYF.

The chain combines TRBV14 with TRBJ2-5; D remains ambiguous. V gave up 1 base and J gave up 3 bases, with 15 bases separating them. Germline V CDR1 and CDR2: SGHDN, FVKESK. The CDR3 contains 16 residues. DNA of the CDR3: TGTGCCAGCAGCCAAGGGGTAGGCAGGTCCAAAGAGACCCAGTACTTC. It translates to CASSQGVGRSKETQYF. The variable domain in full, completed from reference TRBV14 and TRBJ2-5, reads EAGVTQFPSHSVIEKGQTVTLRCDPISGHDNLYWYRRVMGKEIKFLLHFVKESKQDESGMPNNRFLAERTGGTYSTLKVQPAELEDSGVYFCASSQGVGRSKETQYFGPGTRLLVL.

This rearrangement joins TRBV5-1 to TRBJ2-3, with D possibly TRBD2 on 6 matching bases. The V gene lost 2 bases and the J gene lost 1 base, with 14 bases spanning the gap. The CDR3 covers 16 residues. Germline V lookup: CDR1 SGHRS, CDR2 YFSETQ. The chain's CDR3 is CASSFPASGGTDTQYF. DNA of the CDR3: TGCGCCAGCAGCTTCCCCGCGTCGGGGGGCACAGATACGCAGTATTTT.

V gene TRBV10-2 combines with J gene TRBJ1-6; the D is unclear. The V end was cut by 6 bases, the J end by 5 bases, with 11 bases between. This CDR3 contains 14 residues. Germline V gives CDR1 WSHSY, CDR2 SAAADI. The CDR3 DNA is TGCGCCAGCAGAGAGACGGTGAATAATTCACCCCTCCACTTT. Translating it yields CASRETVNNSPLHF.

The chain carries TRBV20-1 and TRBJ1-1; no clear D gene. CDR1 and CDR2 (germline): DFQATT, SNEGSKA (reference sequence). Trimming shortened V by 3 bases and J by 5 bases, and 10 bases separated the two germline ends. The CDR3 runs 12 residues. DNA for the CDR3: TGCAGTGCTAGTGAAGCTACGACTGAAGCTTTCTTT. It specifies CSASEATTEAFF.

With regard to this clone: Other DNA sequences of this sample code for an identical CDR3. The rearrangement uses TRBV10-3 and TRBJ1-1, with D perhaps TRBD1 (6 bases). The length of the CDR3 is 13 residues. Trimming cost V 0 bases and J 4 bases, with 6 bases left between them. Germline V lookup: CDR1 ENHRY, CDR2 SYGVKD. CDR3 loop: CAISESGATEAFF. Written as DNA, the CDR3 is TGTGCCATCAGTGAGTCGGGGGCCACTGAAGCTTTCTTT.

The chain couples TRBV7-2 to TRBJ1-2; 8 bases agree with TRBD1. The length of the CDR3 is 16 residues. Per the germline V gene, CDR1 is SGHTA and CDR2 is FQGNSA. With 1 base clipped from V and 8 bases from J, the junction kept 12 bases outside the gene matches. This CDR3 is CASSLGSPGGQWGYTF. The CDR3 DNA sequence: TGTGCCAGCAGCTTAGGATCCCCAGGGGGCCAGTGGGGCTACACCTTC.